This is a list of T cell receptor beta chains from one sample in a study of blood T cell repertoires in COVID-19. Clones were read by immunoSEQ multiplex PCR, and TCRdb kept only the in-frame ones, dropping some. The sample records 75,000 to 95,000 clones, about 80% being singletons. Material: peripheral blood. The receptor set was obtained from a man between 60 and 75 years old with acute or convalescent COVID-19. The CDR3 runs from the conserved cysteine through the conserved F or W. The D gene is left open where the match is weak. Clone size appears in some rows only: once, few, many, or a class for an expanded clone.

abundance	d_gene	len	j_gene	v_gene	CDR3nt	CDR3aa
.	.	15	TRBJ2-5	TRBV9	TGTGCCAGCAGTCCCTTTTTGGACTCTAAGGAGACCCAGTACTTC	CASSPFLDSKETQYF
.	.	15	TRBJ1-2	TRBV4-3	TGCGCCAGCAGCCAAGAGGCCGGACTGAGCTATGGCTACACCTTC	CASSQEAGLSYGYTF
.	.	13	TRBJ1-4	TRBV5-8	TGTGCCAGCAGTTCAGGGTATAATGAAAAACTGTTTTTT	CASSSGYNEKLFF
.	.	12	TRBJ2-2	TRBV12-3/TRBV12-4	TGTGCCACCAGCCAGGGCACCGGGGAGCTGTTTTTT	CATSQGTGELFF
once	TRBD1	14	TRBJ2-1	TRBV13	TGTGCCAGCAGCTTAACAGGGGAGATCAATGAGCAGTTCTTC	CASSLTGEINEQFF
once	TRBD2	15	TRBJ2-5	TRBV5-1	TGCGCCAGCAGCTTGGGCAGCGGGGGCCAAGAGACCCAGTACTTC	CASSLGSGGQETQYF
once	.	13	TRBJ1-1	TRBV12-3/TRBV12-4	TGTGCCAGCAGTTTAGGGGGCGGGGTTGAAGCTTTCTTT	CASSLGGGVEAFF
.	.	14	TRBJ1-1	TRBV29-1	TGCAGCGTTGATATGGACACAAGGAACACTGAAGCTTTCTTT	CSVDMDTRNTEAFF
.	TRBD1	15	TRBJ2-7	TRBV5-4	TGTGCCAGCAGCCGATGGACAGGGACGGTCCACGAGCAGTACTTC	CASSRWTGTVHEQYF
.	.	13	TRBJ1-6	TRBV7-9	TGTGCCAGCAGCTTAGGAGGGAATTCACCCCTCCACTTT	CASSLGGNSPLHF
.	.	19	TRBJ1-1	TRBV19	TGTGCCAGTAGTATAGTAATAGATTTAGGGTGGTCAGGGCGCACTGAAGCTTTCTTT	CASSIVIDLGWSGRTEAFF
few	.	15	TRBJ1-2	TRBV24-1	TGTGCCACCAGTGATTTAGTCGGGGGAGCCTATGGCTACACCTTC	CATSDLVGGAYGYTF
.	TRBD1	18	TRBJ1-6	TRBV14	TGTGCCAGCAGCCTCTTTGCCGGGACAGGGGGGAAGAATTCACCCCTCCACTTT	CASSLFAGTGGKNSPLHF
.	TRBD1	15	TRBJ2-1	TRBV29-1	TGCAGCGTCTTCCCGGGGACAGGGTTTTTCAATGAGCAGTTCTTC	CSVFPGTGFFNEQFF
.	TRBD1	15	TRBJ1-3	TRBV5-1	TGCGCCAGCAGCCCGACAGGGGACTCTGGAAACACCATATATTTT	CASSPTGDSGNTIYF
.	TRBD1	15	TRBJ1-3	TRBV6-4	TGTGCCAGCTCCCTCGACAGGGTCTCTGGAAACACCATATATTTT	CASSLDRVSGNTIYF
.	.	14	TRBJ2-2	TRBV9	TGTGCCAGCAGCCCCCCGGTCCACACCGGGGAGCTGTTTTTT	CASSPPVHTGELFF
.	TRBD2	16	TRBJ2-5	TRBV2	TGTGCCAGCAGTGCCAGGGGACTAGCGGGGGGTGAGACCCAGTACTTC	CASSARGLAGGETQYF
.	.	13	TRBJ1-1	TRBV6-5	TGTGCCAGCAGCCCCAGGGGCTACACTGAAGCTTTCTTT	CASSPRGYTEAFF
.	.	14	TRBJ1-5	TRBV13	TGTGCCAGCAGCTTAGGCCGGGTAGGACAGCCCCAGCATTTT	CASSLGRVGQPQHF